This T cell receptor beta chain is drawn from a study of T cells in Graves' hyperthyroidism and ophthalmopathy. This clonotype was detected many times. Exclusion of a patient resulted from uncontrolled infection, other autoimmune disease, pregnancy or lactation. RNA transcripts served as the template for amplifying TCR beta CDR3 regions. HTBI primers were employed in a first-round RT-PCR of the TCR CDR3. TCRdb independently ran MiXCR on the multiplex PCR reads; one entry per CDR3 protein. The table has some 550,000 distinct CDR3 sequences, approximately 15% seen once; the top ten hold roughly 3.5%. CDR1 is SGHTA, CDR2 FQGNSA, per germline. V gave up 5 bases and J gave up 6 bases, with 14 bases separating them. The CDR3 covers 13 residues.

The specimen sequenced was blood. The receptor was isolated from a woman in her thirties or forties with Graves' ophthalmopathy. The chain employs TRBV7-2 and TRBJ2-7; D may be TRBD1 (5 bases). CDR3 amino acids: CASSRQGHLEQYF. CDR3 DNA: TGTGCCAGCAGCCGACAAGGACACCTCGAGCAGTACTTC. The complete variable domain, with remaining parts taken from reference TRBV7-2 and TRBJ2-7, reads GAGVSQSPSNKVTEKGKDVELRCDPISGHTALYWYRQSLGQGLEFLIYFQGNSAPDKSGLPSDRFSAERTGGSVSTLTIQRTQQEDSAVYLCASSRQGHLEQYFGPGTRLTVT.